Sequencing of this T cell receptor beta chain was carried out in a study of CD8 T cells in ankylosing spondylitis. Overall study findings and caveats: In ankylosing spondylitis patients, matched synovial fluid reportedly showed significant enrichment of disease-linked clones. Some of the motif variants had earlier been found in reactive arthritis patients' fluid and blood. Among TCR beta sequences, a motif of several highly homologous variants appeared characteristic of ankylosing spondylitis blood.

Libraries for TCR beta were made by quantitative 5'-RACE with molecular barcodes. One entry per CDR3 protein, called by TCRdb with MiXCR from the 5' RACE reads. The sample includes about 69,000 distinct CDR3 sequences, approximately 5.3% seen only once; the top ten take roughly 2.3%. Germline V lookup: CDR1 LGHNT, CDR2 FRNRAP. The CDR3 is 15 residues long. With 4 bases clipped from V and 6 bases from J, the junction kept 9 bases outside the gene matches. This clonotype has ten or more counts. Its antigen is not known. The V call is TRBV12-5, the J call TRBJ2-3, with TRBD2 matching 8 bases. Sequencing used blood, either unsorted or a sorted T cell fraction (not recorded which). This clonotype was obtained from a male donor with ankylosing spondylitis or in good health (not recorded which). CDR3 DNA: TGTGCTAGTGGTTCGGGACTAGGAGACGGGGATACGCAGTATTTT. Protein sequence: CASGSGLGDGDTQYF.